These T cell receptor beta chains were read from a single sample in a study of blood T cell repertoires in COVID-19. Libraries were prepared by immunoSEQ multiplex PCR; TCRdb keeps only in-frame clonotypes and omits some of them. Among about 200,000 clones listed, approximately 85% were seen once. Sequenced material: PBMCs or T cells enriched from blood (not recorded which). The receptor source for this set is a man aged 40-55 years with acute COVID-19. Both conserved end residues are part of each CDR3. The order of the fields is clone size, J gene, V gene, D gene, CDR3 length, CDR3 DNA, CDR3 protein. A D gene is named only where the DNA matches it firmly. Rows give clone size only sometimes, using once, few, many, or a class for an expanded clone.

>.|TRBJ2-7|TRBV5-1|TRBD1|14
TGCGCCAGCAGCAAAGGGACAGGGAATGCCGAGCAGTACTTC
CASSKGTGNAEQYF
>.|TRBJ2-3|TRBV11-3|.|15
TGTGCCAGCAGCAACTGGACAGATGGTACAGATACGCAGTATTTT
CASSNWTDGTDTQYF
>.|TRBJ1-4|TRBV10-2|.|13
TGCGCCAGCAGAGGGACACGAGTCGAAAAACTGTTTTTT
CASRGTRVEKLFF
>.|TRBJ1-1|TRBV10-3|TRBD1|16
TGTGCCATCCGGGGGGGACAGGGGGCTTCGAACACTGAAGCTTTCTTT
CAIRGGQGASNTEAFF
>.|TRBJ2-7|TRBV28|TRBD1|15
TGTGCCAGCAGTCCAACAGGGGTACTATCCTACGAGCAGTACTTC
CASSPTGVLSYEQYF
>once|TRBJ1-2|TRBV12-3/TRBV12-4|TRBD1|13
TGTGCCAGCAGTCTCAGGGGGAACTATGGCTACACCTTC
CASSLRGNYGYTF
>few|TRBJ2-1|TRBV3-1/TRBV3-2|.|14
TGTGCCAGCAGCCAAGGTAGGACTCTGAATGAGCAGTTCTTC
CASSQGRTLNEQFF
>.|TRBJ1-3|TRBV10-3|.|12
TGTGCCATCGCGAGCTCTGGAAACACCATATATTTT
CAIASSGNTIYF
>.|TRBJ2-2|TRBV9|TRBD2|16
TGTGCCAGCAGCGTTCGAGAGCGGGAGTACACCGGGGAGCTGTTTTTT
CASSVREREYTGELFF
>.|TRBJ2-1|TRBV19|TRBD1|15
TGTGCCAGTAGCACGAACAGGGGGCGCGCGAATGAGCAGTTCTTC
CASSTNRGRANEQFF